This record concerns one TCR beta chain sequence. In this sample, this clonotype turned up many times. This clone's antigen is unknown. Per-nucleotide qualities are absent, and no much larger clonotype sits a single base away. From cysteine to phenylalanine, the CDR3 is 14 amino acids long. The only DNA kept is the CDR3, 42 bases in frame from the first base. As encoded in the germline V gene, CDR1 is SGHRS while CDR2 is YFSETQ. The V end loses 0 bases and the J end loses 4 bases, and a stretch of 8 bases separates them. The source of the sample is a study of read filtering for tumor transcriptome and immune sequencing (dated by TCRdb to 2020 to 2022). Study-wide context: The cohort was composed of roughly 16 male and 14 to 15 female patients, with a mean age of approximately 66 years and an age range of roughly 40 to 80. By revised international staging, roughly 8 patients were R-ISS I, 15 to 20 were R-ISS II and more than five were R-ISS III. Whole-transcriptome libraries were prepared with the TruSeq RNA Access Library Prep Kit after DNase treatment. Per sample, about 3.5 to 11 million TCR-region mapped reads were obtained with IR-seq, compared with only about 80 to 1273 with RNA-seq. Using the same bone marrow samples, the study compared TCR repertoires obtained by targeted immune repertoire sequencing with those obtained by bulk whole-transcriptome sequencing. One of the main goals was to work out a read-filtering strategy for immune repertoire data, in particular whether clonotypes backed by only a single read should be removed.

Broader findings and caveats from the paper: IR-seq captured clonotypes at much higher depth and more reliably than RNA-seq, and smaller IR-seq throughput sufficed to identify most shared clonotypes. Removing single-read clonotypes increased the correlation between IR-seq and RNA-seq shared clonotype proportions. Single-read clonotypes made up roughly 80% of clonotypes but only approximately 3.5% of total reads in IR-seq, compared with about 77% of clonotypes and more than 40% of reads in RNA-seq. The sorted CD138-negative fraction was composed of a mixed bone marrow immune population rather than of purified T cells.

TCR libraries were constructed from approximately 0.4 ug RNA using the Immunoverse kit, and molecular barcoded adaptors covering alpha/delta and beta/gamma chains were employed. TCR library preparation was performed with the same RNA that was used for transcriptome sequencing. An Illumina HiSeq 4000 with 2 x 150 cycles was used to sequence the TCR libraries. As for the original processing: TCR reads were aligned to human V, D, J and C references and assembled into CDR3 clonotypes with MiXCR, including quality filtering and error correction. Clonotype counts and gene usage diversity were analyzed with the tcR package in R. Raw mapping reads were checked after the RNA-seq reads had been mapped by STAR aligner version 2.5.3a onto the human GRCh37 genome. IR-seq fastq files were randomly downsampled with Seqtk 1.3 to test the effect of sequencing depth on detected clonotypes. The public reads were quality trimmed at Q25 with fastp and then assembled into clones with MiXCR by TCRdb, keeping productive beta chains. Each entry merges the rows of one CDR3 protein and shows their most common DNA and genes. In this record, the V and J calls reflect TCRdb's handling and not the investigators' own analysis. This sample comprises 45,000 to 50,000 distinct CDR3 sequences, more than 10% of them detected only once. The top ten hold 13% to 15% of the sample.

Every patient had bone marrow sampled at the time of active disease. Bone marrow mononuclear cells were isolated by Ficoll-Hypaque density gradient centrifugation. To remove myeloma plasma cells, the cells were labeled with CD138 magnetic microbeads on a MACS separator, and CD138-negative cells were then collected by negative selection. The purity of the isolated cells was checked by flow cytometry with CD138 antibodies on an Attune NxT. Total RNA was extracted with TRIzol reagent and quantified with a NanoDrop spectrophotometer. Paired RNA-seq and IR-seq were performed on the CD138-negative bone marrow sample of each patient.

The receptor was derived from a donor aged 40 or over with multiple myeloma. The sample taken for sequencing was a population of CD138-negative cells sorted from bone marrow. The sample's cell subset or site label, in plain terms: bone marrow mononuclear cells depleted of CD138+ plasma/myeloma cells by negative magnetic selection. The chain uses TRBV5-1 and TRBJ2-1; the D gene is unclear. The CDR3 here reads CASSLEAAYNEQFF. The nucleotide sequence reads as follows: TGCGCCAGCAGCTTGGAAGCAGCGTACAATGAGCAGTTCTTC.